This T cell receptor (beta chain) appears in the sequencing data of a study of blood T cell repertoires in COVID-19. Whole-study context: The United States, Italy and Spain supplied acute and convalescent COVID-19 samples. PBMCs, B-cell-depleted T cells, or T cells provided the cDNA or gDNA that made up the material.

While infection was still active, Seattle patients were enrolled and then followed longitudinally. Authors' analysis steps: Nucleated cell counts were estimated from reference gene primer amplification. Sequenced by immunoSEQ multiplex PCR; TCRdb stores in-frame clones only, minus some. D and trimming were read from the DNA, whereas the V and J calls and clone size are those reported in that table. The top ten clones hold about 1% of a sample with approximately 300,000 clones, nearly 90% of them seen once. Trimming took off 3 bases at V and 0 bases at J, with 4 bases between the two ends. From germline, CDR1 is SGDLS and CDR2 YYNGEE. This CDR3 spans 13 amino acids.

V gene TRBV9 combines with J gene TRBJ1-5; D gene unclear. This sequence originates from a middle-aged woman with COVID-19, enrolled during active disease. Sequences were obtained from peripheral blood. CDR3 protein: CASSAYSNQPQHF. The CDR3 DNA follows: TGTGCCAGCAGCGCTTATAGCAATCAGCCCCAGCATTTT.